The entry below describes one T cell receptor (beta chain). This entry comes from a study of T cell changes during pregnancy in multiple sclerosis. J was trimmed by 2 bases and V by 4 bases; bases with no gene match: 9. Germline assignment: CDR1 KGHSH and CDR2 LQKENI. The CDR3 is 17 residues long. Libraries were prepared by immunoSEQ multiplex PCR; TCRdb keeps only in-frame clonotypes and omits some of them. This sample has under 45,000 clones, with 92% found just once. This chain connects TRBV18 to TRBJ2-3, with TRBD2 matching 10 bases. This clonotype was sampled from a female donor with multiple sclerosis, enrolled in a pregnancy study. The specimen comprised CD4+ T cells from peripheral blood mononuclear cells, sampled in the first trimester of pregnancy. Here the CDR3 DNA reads TGTGCCAGCTCACGGTTATTTAGCGGGAGGACCACAGATACGCAGTATTTT. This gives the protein CASSRLFSGRTTDTQYF.